This T cell receptor (beta chain) came from a study of regulatory T cells in long-lasting Graves disease. Through Arm-PCR of CDR3 regions and iRepertoire HTBI primers, TCR beta libraries were built. TCRdb redid the calling of the multiplex PCR reads with MiXCR, one entry per CDR3 protein. The sample gives hundreds of thousands of distinct CDR3 sequences, approximately 12% of which show up once; about 8.9% is in the top ten. Germline CDR1 and CDR2: MNHEY and SVGAGI. CDR3 length: 13 residues. V gave up 4 bases and J gave up 4 bases, with 10 bases separating them. Time point: newly diagnosed GD, antithyroid drugs for less than 3 months. RNA extracted from PBMCs served as the sequencing template. Whole-study results and caveats: TRBV28, TRBJ1-2 and TRBJ2-5 were favored in persistent disease.

This clonotype was recorded many times. Its antigen is not known. These same records also appear under a second study, on T cells in Graves' hyperthyroidism and ophthalmopathy.

The V call is TRBV6-5, the J call TRBJ2-5; no definite D call. The TCR was taken from a woman aged 30 to 39 with Graves disease. The starting material was peripheral blood mononuclear cells (PBMCs), obtained at new diagnosis, from a patient treated with antithyroid drugs. CDR3 loop: CASSSVFGETQYF. The CDR3 DNA sequence: TGTGCCAGCAGTTCCGTGTTTGGAGAGACCCAGTACTTC.